A single sample is the source of the 26 T cell receptor beta chains below, sequenced in a study listed by TCRdb under 2016. The library relied on RT-PCR. The sequencer was an Illumina MiSeq. TCRdb ran its own pipeline on the public reads, namely fastp trimming at Q25 and MiXCR clone calling, and kept in-frame beta chains. One record per CDR3 amino acid sequence lists the most common genes and DNA. This sample gives about 680,000 distinct CDR3 sequences in total; 11% to 15% of them show up just once. Roughly 3.9% of the sample is in the top ten clones. Specimen: memory CD4+ T cells from blood. All receptors come from a female donor in good health, serving as a healthy control.

The chain recombines TRBV4-1 with TRBJ2-1, with D tentatively TRBD1 or TRBD2 (5 bases each). This CDR3 comprises 14 residues. The germline CDR1 and CDR2 sequences are MGHRA and YSYEKL. Trimming took off 10 bases at V and 0 bases at J, with 13 bases between the two ends. CDR3 sequence: CATSLGHSYNEQFF. CDR3 DNA sequence: TGCGCCACTTCACTAGGACACTCCTACAATGAGCAGTTCTTC.

V usage is TRBV5-1 and J usage is TRBJ2-2, with TRBD1 identical over 7 bases. In germline, CDR1 is SGHRS, CDR2 YFSETQ. The CDR3 covers 15 residues. The V segment lost 4 bases and the J segment 8 bases; nucleotides outside the gene matches: 11. The CDR3 DNA is TGCGCCAGCAGCGCCGGGACAGCGAATTCTGGGGAGCTGTTTTTT. Protein product: CASSAGTANSGELFF.

This clonotype has a count of ten or more. The chain carries TRBV20-1 and TRBJ2-1, with TRBD2 matching over 7 bases. The V gene's germline CDR1 is DFQATT and CDR2 SNEGSKA (reference sequence). This CDR3 is 16 amino acids long. After removal of 0 bases from V and 1 base from J, the junction contained 6 bases not matched to a gene. CDR3 sequence: CSAREGGSGSYNEQFF. CDR3 DNA sequence: TGCAGTGCTAGAGAGGGCGGGAGTGGGTCCTACAATGAGCAGTTCTTC.

This clonotype was counted at least ten times. The V call is TRBV20-1, the J call TRBJ2-5; no firm D call. Trimming stripped 3 bases from V and 5 bases from J, with 4 bases between. This CDR3 region has 10 residues. The germline gives CDR1 DFQATT, CDR2 SNEGSKA (reference sequence). The CDR3, as DNA: TGCAGTGCTAGGCAGGAGACCCAGTACTTC. As protein: CSARQETQYF.

The chain joins TRBV7-8 to TRBJ1-2, with a weak D call TRBD1 (5 bases). V dropped 0 bases and J dropped 6 bases, with 17 bases sitting between them. The CDR3 covers 16 residues. The germline gives CDR1 SGHVS, CDR2 FQNEAQ. CDR3 sequence reads: CASSLARPGVSDGYTF. CDR3 coding DNA: TGTGCCAGCAGCTTAGCGCGCCCGGGGGTGTCGGATGGCTACACCTTC.

This chain links TRBV3-1 with TRBJ2-1; D may be TRBD2 (6 bases). The germline V gene has CDR1 LGHDT and CDR2 YNNKEL (reference sequence). Deletions cut 1 base from V and 10 bases from J, with 14 bases between. The CDR3 is 14 amino acids. The CDR3 DNA follows: TGTGCCAGCAGCCAAGTTGTAGGCCTAGCGGAGCAGTTCTTC. Encoded protein: CASSQVVGLAEQFF.

This clonotype turned up a few times. The rearrangement uses TRBV12-3 or TRBV12-4 and TRBJ2-6; TRBD2 is a possible D gene (6 bases). Trimming cost V 6 bases and J 4 bases, with 13 bases left between them. This CDR3 contains 15 residues. DNA for the CDR3: TGTGCCAGCAGCCGGCGGGGTACCGGGGCCAACGTCCTGACTTTC. Translating gives CASSRRGTGANVLTF.

This clonotype came up many times. CDR3 sequence reads: CASSRSGGADTQYF. CDR3 DNA sequence: TGCGCCAGCAGCCGAAGCGGGGGGGCGGATACGCAGTATTTT. The rearrangement links TRBV4-3 to TRBJ2-3; TRBD2 agrees at 10 bases. Germline values: CDR1 LGHNA, CDR2 YSLEER. The CDR3 loop spans 14 amino acids. V was clipped by 4 bases and J by 6 bases; unmatched bases: 4.

This clonotype came up many times. The V call is TRBV20-1, the J call TRBJ2-1; 12 bases match TRBD2. Germline-derived CDR1 and CDR2 are DFQATT and SNEGSKA (reference sequence). The CDR3 runs 18 residues. The V gene end was trimmed by 3 bases and the J gene end by 9 bases; junction bases not matched to a gene: 18. In DNA, the CDR3 is TGCAGTGCTAGTGTGTCTAGCGGGGGGGTAATGTCTGCGGTTGAGCAGTTCTTC. Encoded protein: CSASVSSGGVMSAVEQFF.

This chain connects TRBV20-1 to TRBJ1-6; tentative D call: TRBD1 (5 bases). Germline V gives CDR1 DFQATT, CDR2 SNEGSKA (reference sequence). The CDR3 covers 17 residues. V was trimmed by 4 bases and J by 10 bases, leaving 26 bases between them. The CDR3 region is CSANEKGRRITGSPLHF. The CDR3 DNA reads as TGCAGTGCTAACGAAAAGGGACGGAGGATCACTGGGTCACCCCTCCACTTT.

This sequence joins TRBV27 and TRBJ1-5, with TRBD1 matching over 8 bases. Germline loops: CDR1 MNHEY, CDR2 SMNVEV (reference sequence). With 2 bases clipped from V and 6 bases from J, the junction kept 6 bases outside the gene matches. CDR3 size: 15 residues. CDR3 in amino acids: CASSLLSGGGQPQHF. The CDR3 DNA reads TGTGCCAGCAGTTTACTGTCAGGGGGCGGTCAGCCCCAGCATTTT.

This clonotype was observed many times. This chain links TRBV5-6 with TRBJ1-1, with a possible D match to TRBD1 (5 bases). Trimming took 4 bases from V and 10 from J, leaving 17 bases between them. The length of the CDR3 is 13 residues. Germline assignment: CDR1 SGHDT and CDR2 YYEEEE. The CDR3, as DNA: TGTGCCAGCAGCCTAGCTGGGACTGCTCGAGCTTTCTTT. Protein sequence: CASSLAGTARAFF.

This clonotype was picked up many times. V is TRBV20-1 and J is TRBJ2-7; 9 bases match TRBD1. The CDR3 covers 15 residues. Germline V lookup: CDR1 DFQATT, CDR2 SNEGSKA (reference sequence). The V and J ends lost 0 bases and 0 bases, in that order; junction bases with no gene match: 3. The CDR3 protein is CSAREETGGSYEQYF. The CDR3 DNA sequence: TGCAGTGCTAGAGAGGAGACAGGGGGCTCCTACGAGCAGTACTTC.

This clonotype was observed many times. The chain recombines TRBV20-1 with TRBJ2-3; weak D call: TRBD1 (5 bases). The germline V gene encodes CDR1 DFQATT and CDR2 SNEGSKA (reference sequence). The CDR3 is 15 amino acids. Trimming removed 1 base from V and 0 bases from J, with 11 bases in between. Written as DNA, the CDR3 is TGCAGTGCTAGAGTTCCAGCAGGGAGCACAGATACGCAGTATTTT. Translated: CSARVPAGSTDTQYF.

Here the CDR3 DNA reads TGTGCCAGCAGCTTAGGGTGGGGGAGGGAACTGTTTTTT. The encoded protein is CASSLGWGRELFF. The chain links TRBV7-2 to TRBJ1-4; weak D call: TRBD1 (5 bases). V was trimmed by 1 base and J by 12 bases, leaving 12 bases between them. Looked up from germline, CDR1 is SGHTA and CDR2 is FQGNSA. The CDR3 contains 13 residues.

This clonotype was seen a handful of times. It may be a read error: a sequence one base away is much more abundant. The chain links TRBV20-1 to TRBJ2-1; 7 nucleotides line up with TRBD2. This CDR3 spans 15 amino acids. V trimming: 3 bases; J trimming: 0 bases; junction bases outside the gene matches: 5. The germline CDR1 and CDR2 sequences are DFQATT and SNEGSKA (reference sequence). The CDR3 region is CSASGGGSSYNEQFF. The CDR3 coding sequence is TGCAGTGCTAGTGGTGGCGGGAGCTCCTACAATGAGCAGTTCTTC.

This clonotype appeared once. The CDR3 region has the DNA TGTGCCACCAGTGGGGACAGGAGCTCCTACAATGAGCAGTTCTTC. Protein: CATSGDRSSYNEQFF. The chain employs TRBV24-1 and TRBJ2-1, with 8 bases aligning to TRBD1. The CDR3 is 15 amino acids. Looked up from germline, CDR1 is KGHDR and CDR2 is SFDVKD. J gave up 0 bases and V 5 bases, and 2 bases lay outside the gene matches.

This clonotype came up many times. The chain has TRBV4-3 and TRBJ2-2, with D tentatively TRBD1 or TRBD2 (6 bases each). The CDR3 has 15 residues. Per germline, CDR1 LGHNA and CDR2 YSLEER. The V end lost 2 bases, the J end lost 6 bases, and 13 bases lay between the germline ends. The chain's CDR3 is CASSQLGAGSGELFF. Here the CDR3 DNA reads TGCGCCAGCAGCCAATTGGGGGCGGGGTCCGGGGAGCTGTTTTTT.

This rearrangement joins TRBV20-1 to TRBJ2-7; 8 bases agree with TRBD1. Germline values: CDR1 DFQATT, CDR2 SNEGSKA (reference sequence). The CDR3 is made up of 14 amino acids. Trimming at V came to 0 bases and at J to 4 bases, leaving 5 bases not matched to a gene. CDR3 DNA sequence: TGCAGTGCTAGAGAGGACAGGGCTTGGTACGAGCAGTACTTC. This encodes CSAREDRAWYEQYF.

Many counts were recorded for this clonotype. The chain uses TRBV6-5 and TRBJ2-7; TRBD1 aligns across 7 bases. This CDR3 is 15 amino acids long. V lost 0 bases, J lost 3 bases, and 5 bases stayed unmatched. The germline CDR1 and CDR2 sequences are MNHEY and SVGAGI. The CDR3 region is CASSYSGQLGYEQYF. Here the CDR3 DNA reads TGTGCCAGCAGTTACTCGGGACAGCTCGGCTACGAGCAGTACTTC.

This clonotype has just a few counts. The chain has TRBV7-2 and TRBJ2-7; D gene uncertain. Trimming shortened V by 2 bases and J by 4 bases, and 6 bases separated the two germline ends. The CDR3 is 12 residues long. CDR1 and CDR2 (germline): SGHTA, FQGNSA. The CDR3 DNA follows: TGTGCCAGCAGCTTAAGCTATTACGAGCAGTACTTC. Translation gives CASSLSYYEQYF.

There are many counts of this clonotype. This chain uses TRBV20-1 with TRBJ1-5, with TRBD1 matching over 7 bases. The CDR3 runs 13 residues. Trimming removed 7 bases from V and 2 bases from J; junction bases left unmatched: 5. The germline CDR1 and CDR2 sequences are DFQATT and SNEGSKA (reference sequence). The CDR3 region is CSGRGHGNQPQHF. The DNA of the CDR3 is TGCAGTGGGAGGGGGCACGGCAATCAGCCCCAGCATTTT.

The chain joins TRBV6-1 to TRBJ1-2; 9 positions match TRBD1. The germline gives CDR1 MNHNS, CDR2 SASEGT. This CDR3 comprises 15 residues. V trimming: 6 bases; J trimming: 4 bases; junction bases outside the gene matches: 9. As DNA, the CDR3 is TGTGCCAGCAGGGGGAGGGACAGGGCTTTCTATGGCTACACCTTC. Its protein product is CASRGRDRAFYGYTF.

The chain joins TRBV28 to TRBJ1-4; D is unclear. This CDR3 has 13 amino acids. The ends were cut back, 8 bases at V and 4 bases at J, with 11 bases in the middle. The V gene's germline CDR1 is MDHEN and CDR2 SYDVKM. CDR3 bases: TGTGCCAGCTCCGGCGGTTTTAATGAAAAACTGTTTTTT. The encoded protein is CASSGGFNEKLFF.

This clonotype came up once. The rearrangement links TRBV5-1 to TRBJ1-2, with 7 bases lining up with TRBD1. Germline CDR1 and CDR2: SGHRS and YFSETQ. This CDR3 spans 14 amino acids. V shed 2 bases, J shed 4 bases, and the junction held 5 bases outside the gene matches. The CDR3 region has the DNA TGCGCCAGCAGCTTTGGGGGACAGAGCTATGGCTACACCTTC. This sequence encodes CASSFGGQSYGYTF.

The V gene is TRBV10-1, the J gene TRBJ2-5, with unresolved D. Germline CDR1 is WNHNN and CDR2 is SYGVQD (reference sequence). V lost 2 bases and J lost 3, with 10 bases in between. This CDR3 contains 14 residues. The CDR3 loop reads CASSEDGRKETQYF. The CDR3 nucleotides read TGCGCCAGCAGTGAGGATGGAAGAAAAGAGACCCAGTACTTC.